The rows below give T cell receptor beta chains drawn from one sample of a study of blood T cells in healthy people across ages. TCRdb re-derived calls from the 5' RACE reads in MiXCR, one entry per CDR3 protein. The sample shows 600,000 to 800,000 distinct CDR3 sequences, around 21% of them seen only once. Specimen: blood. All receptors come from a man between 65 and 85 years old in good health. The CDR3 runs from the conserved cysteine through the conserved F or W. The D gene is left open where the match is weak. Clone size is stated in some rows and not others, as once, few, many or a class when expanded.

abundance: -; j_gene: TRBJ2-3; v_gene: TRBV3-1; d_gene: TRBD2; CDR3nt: TGTGCCAGCAGCCAAGTTATTCGTCAGTCCCTAGCGGGAGTAAAAGATACGCAGTATTTT; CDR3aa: CASSQVIRQSLAGVKDTQYF
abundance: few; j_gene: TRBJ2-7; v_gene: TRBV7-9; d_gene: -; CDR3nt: TGTGCCAGCAGCTTAGGCGGGGCAAACGAGCAGTACTTC; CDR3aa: CASSLGGANEQYF
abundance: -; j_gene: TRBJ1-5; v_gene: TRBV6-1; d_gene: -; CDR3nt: TGTGCCAGCGTCCGGACTAGCAATCAGCCCCGGCATTTT; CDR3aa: CASVRTSNQPRHF
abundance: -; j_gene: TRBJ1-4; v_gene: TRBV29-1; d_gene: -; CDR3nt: TGCAGCGTTAAGGAGAGGGGCACAAATGAAAAACTGTTTTTT; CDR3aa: CSVKERGTNEKLFF
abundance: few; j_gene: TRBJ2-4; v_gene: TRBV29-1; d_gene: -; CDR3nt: TGCAGCGTTGAGGCCGGGGGGCTAGGGATTCAGTACTTC; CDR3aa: CSVEAGGLGIQYF
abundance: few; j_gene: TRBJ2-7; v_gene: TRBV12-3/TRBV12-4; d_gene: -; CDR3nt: TGTGCCAGCAGTATTTGGGGCTACGAGCAGTACTTC; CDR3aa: CASSIWGYEQYF
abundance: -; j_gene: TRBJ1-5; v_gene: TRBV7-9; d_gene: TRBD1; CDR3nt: TGTGCCAGCAGCTTAGAGGGACAGGGGCCGCAGCCCCAGCATTTT; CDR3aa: CASSLEGQGPQPQHF
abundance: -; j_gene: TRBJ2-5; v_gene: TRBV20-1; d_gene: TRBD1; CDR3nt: TGCAGTGCAAGGACAGGGGGCCTAGAGACCCAGTACTTC; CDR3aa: CSARTGGLETQYF
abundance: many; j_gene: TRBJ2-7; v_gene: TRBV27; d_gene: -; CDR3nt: TGTGCCAGCAGTTTGCCACAGGGACCGGCGGACGAGCAGTACTTC; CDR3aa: CASSLPQGPADEQYF
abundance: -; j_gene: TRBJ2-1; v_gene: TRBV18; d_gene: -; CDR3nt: TGTGCCGGCTCACCTATACCGATCCGACTAGGAGATGAGCAGTTCTTC; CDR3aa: CAGSPIPIRLGDEQFF
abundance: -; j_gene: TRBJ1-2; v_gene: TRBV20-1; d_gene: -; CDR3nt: TGCAGTGCCCAAATGCCCCGGAATAATGGCTACACCTTC; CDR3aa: CSAQMPRNNGYTF
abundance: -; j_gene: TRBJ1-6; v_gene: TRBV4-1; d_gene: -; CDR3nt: TGCGCCAGCAGTCCCGTTGTGGGGTCACCCCTCCACTTT; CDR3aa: CASSPVVGSPLHF
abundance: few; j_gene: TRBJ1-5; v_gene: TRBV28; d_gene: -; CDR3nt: TGTGCCAGCAGTTGGGATCAGCCCCAGCATTTT; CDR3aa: CASSWDQPQHF
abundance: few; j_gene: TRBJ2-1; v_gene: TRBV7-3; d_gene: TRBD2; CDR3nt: TGTGCCAGCAGCTTAACCGGGACTAGCGAGCTGTCCTACAATGAGCAGTTCTTC; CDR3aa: CASSLTGTSELSYNEQFF
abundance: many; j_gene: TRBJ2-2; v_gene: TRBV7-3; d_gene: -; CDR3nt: TGTGCCAGCAGCTTAATCACGGGGATGAACACCGGGGAGCTGTTTTTT; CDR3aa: CASSLITGMNTGELFF
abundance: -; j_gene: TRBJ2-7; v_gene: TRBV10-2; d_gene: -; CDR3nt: TGCGCCAGCAGTGAGTCGGCGACAACCTACGAGCAGTACTTC; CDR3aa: CASSESATTYEQYF
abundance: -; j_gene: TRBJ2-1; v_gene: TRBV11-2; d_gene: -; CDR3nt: TGTGCCAGCAGCTCCCTCCAACTAGCCGGGATTAAGAATGAGCAGTTCTTC; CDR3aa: CASSSLQLAGIKNEQFF
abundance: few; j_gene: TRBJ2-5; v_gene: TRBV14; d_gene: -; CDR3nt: TGTGCCAGCAGCCAAGTTTCGGGGGCCCCTCAAGAGACCCAGTACTTC; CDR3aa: CASSQVSGAPQETQYF
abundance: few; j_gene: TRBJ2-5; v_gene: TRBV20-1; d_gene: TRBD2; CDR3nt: TGCAGTGCTAGACCGATAGCGGGAAGGGGAGAGACCCAGTACTTC; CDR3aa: CSARPIAGRGETQYF
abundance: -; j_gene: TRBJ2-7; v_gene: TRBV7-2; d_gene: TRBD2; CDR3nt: TGTGCCAGCAGCTTAGATCCGGCTAGCGGCTACGAGCAGTACTTC; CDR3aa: CASSLDPASGYEQYF
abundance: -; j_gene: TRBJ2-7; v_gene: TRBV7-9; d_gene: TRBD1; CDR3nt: TGTGCCAGCAGCTTCCTAGGACAGGGGGACCACGAGCAGTACTTC; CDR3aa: CASSFLGQGDHEQYF
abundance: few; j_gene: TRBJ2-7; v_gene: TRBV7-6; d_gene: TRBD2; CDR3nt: TGTGCCAGCAGCTTAGACCCTAGCGGGACCCCCTACGAGCAGTACTTC; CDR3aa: CASSLDPSGTPYEQYF
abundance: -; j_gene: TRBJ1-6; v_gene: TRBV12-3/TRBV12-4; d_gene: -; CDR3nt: TGTGCCAGCAGTAGACAGCGAGGGAATAATTCACCCCTCCACTTT; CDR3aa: CASSRQRGNNSPLHF
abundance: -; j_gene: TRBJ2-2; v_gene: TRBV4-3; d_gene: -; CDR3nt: TGCGCCAGCAGCCGCACGGGACAAACCGGGGAGCTGTTTTTT; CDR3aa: CASSRTGQTGELFF
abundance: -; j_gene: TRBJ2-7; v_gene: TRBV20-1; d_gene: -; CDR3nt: TGCAGTGCTCCCCGGGAAGGTTCCTACGAGCAGTACTTC; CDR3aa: CSAPREGSYEQYF
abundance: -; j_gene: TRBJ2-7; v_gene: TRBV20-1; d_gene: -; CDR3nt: TGCAGTGCTAGGGACGGGAACGCCTACGAGCAGTACTTC; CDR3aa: CSARDGNAYEQYF
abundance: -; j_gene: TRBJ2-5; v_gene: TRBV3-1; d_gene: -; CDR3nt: TGTGCCAGCAGCCAAGAGGGGACAATCTTGCAAGAGACCCAGTACTTC; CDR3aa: CASSQEGTILQETQYF
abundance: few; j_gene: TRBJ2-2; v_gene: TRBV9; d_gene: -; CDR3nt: TGTGCCAGCAGCGTAGGCCTAGTAATTGGCGACACCGGGGAGCTGTTTTTT; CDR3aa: CASSVGLVIGDTGELFF
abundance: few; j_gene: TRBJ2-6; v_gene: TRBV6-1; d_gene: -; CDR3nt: TGTGCCAGCAGTGAAACGGAGGCAGCGGCCGTCCTGACTTTC; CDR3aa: CASSETEAAAVLTF
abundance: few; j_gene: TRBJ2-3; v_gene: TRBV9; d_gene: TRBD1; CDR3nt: TGTGCCAGCAGCGTAGGGGACAGGGTAGATACGCAGTATTTT; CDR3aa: CASSVGDRVDTQYF
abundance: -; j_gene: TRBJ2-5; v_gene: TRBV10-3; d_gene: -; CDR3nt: TGTGCCATCAGTGAAGGTCAGGGTTGGGAAGAGACCCAGTACTTC; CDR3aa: CAISEGQGWEETQYF
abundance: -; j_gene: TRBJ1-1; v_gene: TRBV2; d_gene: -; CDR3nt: TGTGCCAGCACCCCGGTCGGTACCCAGGACACTGAAGCTTTCTTT; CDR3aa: CASTPVGTQDTEAFF
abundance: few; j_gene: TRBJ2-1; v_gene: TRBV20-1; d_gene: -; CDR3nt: TGCAGTGCTAACCCTCAACTAGTGGCCCTCTACAATGAGCAGTTCTTC; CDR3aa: CSANPQLVALYNEQFF
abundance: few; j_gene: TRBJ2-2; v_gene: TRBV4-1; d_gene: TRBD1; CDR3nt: TGCGCCAGCGCTACCGGGACAGGGGTTAACACCGGGGAGCTGTTTTTT; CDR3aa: CASATGTGVNTGELFF
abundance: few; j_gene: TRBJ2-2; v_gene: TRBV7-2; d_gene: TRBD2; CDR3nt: TGTGCCGGCAGCTGGACTAGCGGGGGTAACACCGGGGAGCTGTTTTTT; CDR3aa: CAGSWTSGGNTGELFF
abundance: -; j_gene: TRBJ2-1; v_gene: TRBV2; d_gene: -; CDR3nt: TGTGCCAGCAGTGTAGCGGTCTCCTACAATGAGCAGTTCTTC; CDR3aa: CASSVAVSYNEQFF
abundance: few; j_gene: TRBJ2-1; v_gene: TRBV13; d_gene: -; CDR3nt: TGTGCCAGCAGCCCGAGGCTAGGAAGCTCCTACAATGAGCAGTTCTTC; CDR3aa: CASSPRLGSSYNEQFF
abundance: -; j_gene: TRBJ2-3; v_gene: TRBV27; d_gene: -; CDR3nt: TGTGCCAGCAGTCTAACTAATCGACAGGTTACAGATACGCAGTATTTT; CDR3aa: CASSLTNRQVTDTQYF
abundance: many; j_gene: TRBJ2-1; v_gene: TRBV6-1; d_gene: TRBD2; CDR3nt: TGTGCCAGCACCAGACTAGCGGGAGTCTACAATGAGCAGTTCTTC; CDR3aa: CASTRLAGVYNEQFF
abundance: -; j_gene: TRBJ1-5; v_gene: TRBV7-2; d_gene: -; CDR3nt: TGTGCCAGCAGGCTTAACCATCGCTCCAGTCAGCATTTT; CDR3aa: CASRLNHRSSQHF
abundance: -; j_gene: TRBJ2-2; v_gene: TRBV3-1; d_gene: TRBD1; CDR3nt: TGTGCCAGCAGCCAAGGAAGTACAGGGGCCGGGGAGCTGTTTTTT; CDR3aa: CASSQGSTGAGELFF
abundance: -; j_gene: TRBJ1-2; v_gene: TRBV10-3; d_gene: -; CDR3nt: TGTGCCATCACTGCCGACAGAGATCTCTATGGCTACACCTTC; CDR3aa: CAITADRDLYGYTF
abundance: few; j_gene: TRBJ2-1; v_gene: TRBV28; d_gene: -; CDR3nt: TGTGCCAGCAGTTTAGAGGGTGGGGACAATGAGCAGTTCTTC; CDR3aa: CASSLEGGDNEQFF
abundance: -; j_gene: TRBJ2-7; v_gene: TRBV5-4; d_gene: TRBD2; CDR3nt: TGTGCCAGCAGCTTGGCAGGGACTAGCGGTACCTACGAGCAGTACTTC; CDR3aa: CASSLAGTSGTYEQYF
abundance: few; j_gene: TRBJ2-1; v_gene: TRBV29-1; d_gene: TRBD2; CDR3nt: TGCAGCGTTGGGCGGGAGTTCTCCTACAATGAGCAGTTCTTC; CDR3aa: CSVGREFSYNEQFF
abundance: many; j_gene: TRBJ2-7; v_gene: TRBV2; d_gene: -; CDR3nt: TGTGCCAGCAGTACACAGGGATACGAGCAGTACTTC; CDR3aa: CASSTQGYEQYF
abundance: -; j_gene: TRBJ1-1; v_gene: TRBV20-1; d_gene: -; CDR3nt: TGTAGTGCTAGTATCGGGAGGAACACTGAAGCTTTCTTT; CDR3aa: CSASIGRNTEAFF
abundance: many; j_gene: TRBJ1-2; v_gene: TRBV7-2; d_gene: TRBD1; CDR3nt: TGTGCCAGCAGCCTGGGAGGGGGCAACTATGGCTACACCTTC; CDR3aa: CASSLGGGNYGYTF
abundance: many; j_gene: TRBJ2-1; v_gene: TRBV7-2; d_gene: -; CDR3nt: TGTGCCAGCAGCTTAGGGCCGTTATCCTACAATGAGCAGTTCTTC; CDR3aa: CASSLGPLSYNEQFF
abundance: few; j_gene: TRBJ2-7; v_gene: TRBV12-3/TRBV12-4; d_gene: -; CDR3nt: TGTGCCAGCAGTTTGGCCCCTACGGCCTACGAGCAGTACTTC; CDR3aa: CASSLAPTAYEQYF
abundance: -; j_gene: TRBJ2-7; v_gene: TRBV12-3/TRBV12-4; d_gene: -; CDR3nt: TGTGACAGCAGGGGGGGACGAGTGAGAGCCTACGAGCAATACTTC; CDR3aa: CDSRGGRVRAYEQYF
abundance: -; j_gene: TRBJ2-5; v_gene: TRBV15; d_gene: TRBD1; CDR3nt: TGTGCCACCAGCAAGGGACAGAAGGAGACCCAGTACTTC; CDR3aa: CATSKGQKETQYF
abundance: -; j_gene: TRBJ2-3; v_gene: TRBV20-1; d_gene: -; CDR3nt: TGCAGTGCTAGAGAACCCAAAGCGTATCTCGGGGTCACAGATACGCAGTATTTT; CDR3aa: CSAREPKAYLGVTDTQYF
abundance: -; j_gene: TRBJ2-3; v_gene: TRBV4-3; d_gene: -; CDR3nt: TGCGCCAGCAGCCAAGGGGGTGCTGCAGATACGCAGTATTTT; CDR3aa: CASSQGGAADTQYF
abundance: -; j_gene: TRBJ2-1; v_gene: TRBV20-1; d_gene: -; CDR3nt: TGCAGTACAGGGTCGGCATCGGGTGAGCAGTTCTTC; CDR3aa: CSTGSASGEQFF
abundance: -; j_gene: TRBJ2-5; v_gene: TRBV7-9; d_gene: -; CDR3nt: TGTGCCAGCTCTCAGGACAGCCACCAAGAGACCCAGTACTTC; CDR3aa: CASSQDSHQETQYF
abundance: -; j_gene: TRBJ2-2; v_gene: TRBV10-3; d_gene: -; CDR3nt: TGTGCCATCAGTGTTGAGAACACCGGGGAGCCGTTTTTT; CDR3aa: CAISVENTGEPFF